This entry describes one T cell receptor beta chain. The antigen is undetermined. Sequencing used immunoSEQ multiplex PCR; TCRdb keeps in-frame clones, though not all of them. The sample comprises fewer than 95,000 clones, almost 85% of which are singletons, and approximately 0.65% rests with the top ten. The sample is drawn from a study of OX40 agonist ivuxolimab in advanced cancers. For the study at large: Ivuxolimab is a fully human IgG2 antibody that activates OX40 (CD134).

Trimming shortened V by 4 bases and J by 0 bases, and 6 bases separated the two germline ends. This CDR3 contains 14 residues. Looked up from germline, CDR1 is SGHDN and CDR2 is FVKESK. Overall study results and limits: The study found among the lowest clonal expansion in partial responders at 0.1-3.0 mg/kg.

This clonotype was sampled from an adult with an advanced solid tumor such as melanoma, head and neck, liver or kidney cancer. The input for sequencing was CD4+ or CD8+ T cells sorted from blood, taken in a trial of the OX40 agonist ivuxolimab. V and J are TRBV14 and TRBJ2-2; unclear D gene. Here the CDR3 DNA reads TGTGCCAGCAGCCCCGGAACGAACACCGGGGAGCTGTTTTTT. Protein: CASSPGTNTGELFF.